In its sample, the clone carrying this T cell receptor beta chain was seen many times. The antigen is undetermined. This specimen belongs to a study of CD8 T cells in ankylosing spondylitis. Findings and caveats of the study: Some motif variants were previously reported in reactive arthritis synovial fluid and blood. With a CD8+ phenotype, disease-linked clones were relatively rare in peripheral blood. Ankylosing spondylitis blood seemed to carry a telltale TCR beta motif made of several highly homologous variants.

TCRdb ran MiXCR on the 5' RACE reads and lists one entry per CDR3 protein. The sample lists 150,000 to 200,000 distinct CDR3 sequences, about an eighth seen once, with approximately 11% in the top ten. The CDR3 is made up of 12 amino acids. The V gene's germline CDR1 is SGHAT and CDR2 FQNNGV. The trim removed 7 bases at V and 13 bases at J, leaving 10 bases unmatched. This chain links TRBV11-2 with TRBJ2-1; 7 nucleotides match TRBD2. The clonotype was recovered from a female donor with ankylosing spondylitis or in good health (not recorded which). Material for sequencing was blood, either unsorted or a sorted T cell fraction (not recorded which). The CDR3 loop is CASTFSGGVQFF. CDR3 DNA sequence: TGTGCCAGCACCTTTTCTGGGGGGGTTCAGTTCTTC.